What follows describes a single TCR beta chain. Its matching antigen is unknown. RNA transcripts gave rise to amplified TCR beta CDR3 regions. A set of HTBI primers served as the primers for a first-round RT-PCR of the TCR CDR3. TCRdb itself ran the multiplex PCR reads through MiXCR, one entry per CDR3 protein. This sample has 220,000 or so distinct CDR3 sequences; 16% occur once, and the top ten carry around 30%. Deletions cut 4 bases from V and 5 bases from J, with 15 bases between. Germline V lookup: CDR1 SEHNR, CDR2 FQNEAQ (reference sequence). The CDR3 sequence is 15 residues long. In making diagnoses, clinical symptoms, serum thyroxine and TRAb, thyroid ultrasound and orbital computed tomography were all used. Each 10 ml fresh peripheral blood draw supplied the PBMCs. The record originates from a study of T cells in Graves' hyperthyroidism and ophthalmopathy. As for the study in general: Any treatment followed the collection of peripheral blood at initial diagnosis. Findings and caveats of the study: Also found in blood were most expanded thyroid clonotypes above 0.001.

Sequencing used blood. This TCR was recovered from a woman younger than 30 with Graves' ophthalmopathy. The gene calls are TRBV7-9 and TRBJ2-1; TRBD2 is a possible D gene (5 bases). CDR3 sequence: CASSSGSGADNEQFF. CDR3 nucleotides: TGTGCCAGCAGCTCGGGGAGCGGAGCAGACAATGAGCAGTTCTTC.